These 15 T cell receptor beta chains came from one sample sequenced in a study of T cell responses to AZD1222 COVID-19 vaccine. Sequenced by immunoSEQ multiplex PCR; TCRdb stores in-frame clones only, minus some. The sample holds about 180,000 clones; 80% to 90% are singletons and the top ten take 9.5% to 13%. The starting material was peripheral blood, obtained 28 days after the second AZD1222 dose. The receptors originated from an adult who received the AZD1222 COVID-19 vaccine.

This chain links TRBV11-2 with TRBJ1-2; perhaps TRBD1 as D (5 bases). CDR1 and CDR2 (germline): SGHAT, FQNNGV. The CDR3 spans 16 residues. Trimming cost V 5 bases and J 4 bases, with 20 bases left between them. The CDR3 sequence: CASSPSGAFGLYGYTF. The CDR3 DNA is TGTGCCAGCAGCCCCTCTGGGGCCTTCGGGCTCTATGGCTACACCTTC.

The chain carries TRBV21-1 and TRBJ2-7; the table's D gene call, TRBD1, was not cross checked with the DNA. TRBV21-1 is given as a pseudogene. This CDR3 has 20 amino acids. CDR3 in amino acids: CASSNPPGQRPLRKFYEQYF. The CDR3 region has the DNA TGTGCCAGCAGCAATCCTCCGGGACAGAGGCCCCTTAGGAAGTTCTACGAGCAGTACTTC.

V gene TRBV3-1 (or the pseudogene TRBV3-2) combines with J gene TRBJ2-2; TRBD2 is a possible D gene (6 bases). Per germline, CDR1 LGHDT and CDR2 YNNKEL (reference sequence). V was trimmed by 0 bases and J by 0 bases, leaving 8 bases between them. The length of the CDR3 is 16 residues. The CDR3 bases are TGTGCCAGCAGCCAAGATCGGGGGACGAACACCGGGGAGCTGTTTTTT. It encodes CASSQDRGTNTGELFF.

V and J are TRBV6-5 and TRBJ1-2, with D uncertain. CDR3 length equals 15 residues. Germline CDR1 MNHEY, CDR2 SVGAGI. The V gene lost 7 bases and the J gene lost 3 bases, with 18 bases spanning the gap. CDR3 bases: TGTGCCAGCACCCGGGATACCCAAGTCCACTATGGCTACACCTTC. This translates into CASTRDTQVHYGYTF.

In the case of this clone: Other DNA sequences in the sample encode the same CDR3. This sequence joins TRBV11-3 and TRBJ2-1; D may be TRBD2 (6 bases). The CDR3 is 15 residues long. CDR1 is SGHNT and CDR2 is YENEEA in the germline V gene. V was clipped by 3 bases and J by 0 bases, with 9 bases between them. In DNA, the CDR3 is TGTGCCAGCAGCTTGGGGGGAAGCTCCTACAATGAGCAGTTCTTC. Translating it yields CASSLGGSSYNEQFF.

The V gene is TRBV3-1 (or the pseudogene TRBV3-2), the J gene TRBJ1-5; TRBD1 is a possible D gene (5 bases). Germline CDR1 reads LGHDT; CDR2 reads YNNKEL (reference sequence). V was cut by 2 bases and J by 6 bases, with 11 bases left in between. The CDR3 covers 14 residues. The CDR3 sequence: CASSQSGFGQPQHF. Written as DNA, the CDR3 is TGTGCCAGCAGCCAATCAGGGTTTGGTCAGCCCCAGCATTTT.

J is TRBJ2-1 and V is TRBV3-1 (or the pseudogene TRBV3-2); TRBD2 matches at 7 bases. The CDR3 consists of 13 residues. CDR1 is LGHDT, CDR2 YNNKEL, per germline (reference sequence). Trimming removed 5 bases from V and 9 bases from J; junction bases left unmatched: 7. In DNA, the CDR3 is TGTGCCAGCAGCAGAAGCGGGGTTTTTGAGCAGTTCTTC. Its protein product is CASSRSGVFEQFF.

This chain links TRBV5-6 with TRBJ1-5; tentatively, D is TRBD1 (6 bases). The CDR3 is 16 residues long. Germline V lookup: CDR1 SGHDT, CDR2 YYEEEE. Deletions cut 0 bases from V and 6 bases from J, with 16 bases between. CDR3 in amino acids: CASSLVKNGGRQPQHF. CDR3 bases: TGTGCCAGCAGCTTGGTTAAAAATGGGGGGCGTCAGCCCCAGCATTTT.

V gene TRBV5-8 combines with J gene TRBJ1-1; D gene uncertain. CDR3 length: 17 residues. Germline-derived CDR1 and CDR2 are SGHTS and YDEGEE. V lost 1 base and J 0 bases, leaving 16 bases between the germline ends. CDR3 in DNA: TGTGCCAGCAGCTTGCTCAGGAGCCAGTTCATGAACACTGAAGCTTTCTTT. Translating gives CASSLLRSQFMNTEAFF.

The chain employs TRBV30 and TRBJ2-1; 13 bases are a match to TRBD2. The junction had 5 bases not matched to a gene; V was cut back by 8 bases and J by 7 bases. Per the germline V gene, CDR1 is GTSNPN and CDR2 is SVGIG (reference sequence). The CDR3 totals 13 residues. Here the CDR3 reads CAGGTSGVNEQFF. CDR3 sequence (DNA): TGTGCCGGGGGGACTAGCGGGGTAAATGAGCAGTTCTTC.

This chain connects TRBV9 to TRBJ1-2, with D perhaps matching TRBD1 (6 bases). Germline loops: CDR1 SGDLS, CDR2 YYNGEE. Deletions cut 3 bases from V and 0 bases from J, with 21 bases between. This CDR3 comprises 18 residues. CDR3 sequence (DNA): TGTGCCAGCAGCGCCGACCCATCAGGGGTCCCCTCTAACTATGGCTACACCTTC. This translates into CASSADPSGVPSNYGYTF.

This rearrangement joins TRBV5-1 to TRBJ1-4, with TRBD1 matching 9 bases. This CDR3 has 16 amino acids. Germline V lookup: CDR1 SGHRS, CDR2 YFSETQ. V lost 5 bases, J lost 4 bases, and 9 bases stayed unmatched. The CDR3 region is CASSLVPGQGNEKLFF. CDR3 nucleotide sequence: TGCGCCAGCAGTCTTGTGCCGGGACAGGGTAATGAAAAACTGTTTTTT.

This sequence joins TRBV15 and TRBJ1-1; 9 nucleotides align to TRBD1. The CDR3 covers 16 residues. CDR1 is LNHNV, CDR2 YYDKDF, per germline (reference sequence). Trimming removed 0 bases from V and 2 bases from J; junction bases left unmatched: 4. CDR3 amino acids: CATSRDLGQGNTEAFF. In DNA form, the CDR3 reads TGTGCCACCAGCAGAGATCTGGGACAGGGAAACACTGAAGCTTTCTTT.

This clone was observed once. The chain has TRBV6-2 or TRBV6-3 and TRBJ1-2; the D is unclear. The ends were cut back, 6 bases at V and 7 bases at J, with 12 bases in the middle. The germline gives CDR1 MNHEY, CDR2 SVGEGT. This CDR3 spans 12 amino acids. DNA of the CDR3: TGTGCCAGCAGCCCCCCCCGGGCTGGCTACACCTTC. It is translated as CASSPPRAGYTF.

Concerning this clone itself: The sample holds other DNA sequences that translate to the same CDR3. The chain combines TRBV18 with TRBJ1-5; D may be TRBD1 (5 bases). Trimming pared 3 bases from V and 5 bases from J, leaving 8 bases between. The CDR3 is made up of 13 amino acids. Germline CDR1 reads KGHSH; CDR2 reads LQKENI. The DNA for the CDR3 is TGTGCCAGCTCACCGGGGGGGGATCAGCCCCAGCATTTT. It codes for CASSPGGDQPQHF. Filled out from reference TRBV18 and TRBJ1-5, the complete variable domain reads NAGVMQNPRHLVRRRGQEARLRCSPMKGHSHVYWYRQLPEEGLKFMVYLQKENIIDESGMPKERFSAEFPKEGPSILRIQQVVRGDSAAYFCASSPGGDQPQHFGDGTRLSIL.